These 26 T cell receptor beta chains were all obtained from the same sample, sequenced in a study of kidney transplant recipient with SARS-CoV-2 infection. TCRdb recomputed calls from the reads with MiXCR, one row per CDR3 protein. The sample has roughly 230,000 distinct CDR3 sequences; 29% are singletons. The specimen was a blood sample, collected at baseline and on roughly day 110 from a kidney transplant recipient. These receptors were taken from a male patient in his 30s who had COVID-19 and was a kidney transplant recipient. Some T cells may be transferred from the graft donor.

This clonotype was seen ten or more times. The rearrangement uses TRBV3-1 and TRBJ2-2, with a tentative D call TRBD2 (5 bases). V dropped 5 bases and J dropped 5 bases, with 24 bases sitting between them. This CDR3 is built from 18 residues. The V gene's germline CDR1 is LGHDT and CDR2 YNNKEL (reference sequence). CDR3 loop: CASSSGSPISGLTGELFF. The CDR3 DNA sequence: TGTGCCAGCAGCTCGGGGAGTCCCATTTCAGGCTTGACCGGGGAGCTGTTTTTT.

This clonotype has more than one count but fewer than ten. The chain has TRBV20-1 and TRBJ2-7; D is possibly TRBD1 or TRBD2 (5 bases each). The germline gives CDR1 DFQATT, CDR2 SNEGSKA (reference sequence). The V end lost 6 bases, the J end lost 9 bases, and 36 bases lay between the germline ends. The CDR3 runs to 18 residues. The CDR3 reads CSARALGTGAPTLSSQYF. CDR3 in DNA: TGCAGTGCGCGCGCCCTGGGGACCGGGGCTCCCACCCTTTCTTCGCAGTACTTC.

Points on this clonotype: Since a much larger clone is just one base distant, this may be a read error. The chain has TRBV4-2 and TRBJ2-2, with TRBD2 as a possible D gene (5 bases). This CDR3 is built from 12 residues. Germline CDR1 LGHNA, CDR2 YNFKEQ. The CDR3 spells CASSQDTGELLF. As DNA, the CDR3 is TGTGCCAGCAGCCAAGACACCGGGGAGCTGCTTTTT.

Worth noting for this clonotype: This may stem from a read error, because a much larger clone lies one nucleotide away. This sequence joins TRBV7-9 and TRBJ2-5; the D gene is possibly TRBD2 (5 bases). Germline CDR1 reads SEHNR; CDR2 reads FQNEAQ (reference sequence). CDR3 length equals 13 residues. V was trimmed by 1 base and J by 10 bases, leaving 13 bases between them. CDR3 in DNA: TGTGCCAGCAGCTTAGAAAGGGCCGGGATCCAGTACTTC. This codes for CASSLERAGIQYF.

A remark on this clonotype: This may arise from a read error, as a much more abundant clone is one base away. The CDR3 reads CASGSATSGSSVSNEQFF. CDR3 bases: TGTGCCAGCGGTTCCGCGACTAGCGGGAGTTCGGTAAGCAATGAGCAGTTCTTC. The V gene is TRBV27, the J gene TRBJ2-1; 12 bases fit TRBD2. V shed 8 bases and J 6 bases; nucleotides not matched to a gene: 17. The CDR3 is made up of 18 amino acids. Germline CDR1 and CDR2: MNHEY and SMNVEV (reference sequence).

Turning to this clonotype: A read error may be the cause here, since a much bigger clone is one base away. The chain couples TRBV15 to TRBJ1-4; D not certain. This CDR3 is built from 15 residues. The germline V gene has CDR1 LNHNV and CDR2 YYDKDF (reference sequence). CDR3 nucleotides: TGTGCCACCGGCAGAGAAACTGAAGCGGGTGAAAAACTGTTTTTT. This codes for CATGRETEAGEKLFF.

This clonotype was found many times. The V and J genes are TRBV20-1 and TRBJ2-7; 8 nucleotides match TRBD1. This CDR3 is built from 15 residues. After removal of 3 bases from V and 2 bases from J, the junction contained 9 bases not matched to a gene. Germline CDR1 reads DFQATT; CDR2 reads SNEGSKA (reference sequence). This CDR3 reads CSARRAGGETYEQYF. The CDR3 DNA reads as TGCAGTGCTAGGAGGGCAGGGGGCGAAACCTACGAGCAGTACTTC.

This clonotype was counted ten times or more. The chain joins TRBV7-9 to TRBJ1-1; tentatively, D is TRBD1 (6 bases). The CDR3 is 13 amino acids. Germline values: CDR1 SEHNR, CDR2 FQNEAQ (reference sequence). Between the trimmed V and J ends, which lost 8 bases and 1 base, there was a span of 11 bases. For the CDR3, the DNA is TGTGCCAGCGTAGTACAGGGGAACACTGAAGCTTTCTTT. Protein product: CASVVQGNTEAFF.

In regard to this clonotype: This may be a read error: a much more frequent sequence differs by one nucleotide. This sequence joins TRBV11-3 and TRBJ1-2; D may be TRBD1 (5 bases). Germline V CDR1 and CDR2: SGHNT, YENEEA. V shed 5 bases and J shed 4 bases, with 23 bases lying between them. The CDR3 spans 17 residues. CDR3 nucleotides: TGTGCCAGCAGCGGGACTCGCGATCTCGGAAAGACCTATGGCTACACCTTC. This translates into CASSGTRDLGKTYGYTF.

This clonotype appeared many times. V and J are TRBV20-1 and TRBJ1-3, with D hard to call. This CDR3 has 11 amino acids. From germline, CDR1 is DFQATT and CDR2 SNEGSKA (reference sequence). Trimming pared 3 bases from V and 7 bases from J, leaving 7 bases between. For the CDR3, the DNA is TGCAGTGCTAGGAGGGTTAACACCATATATTTT. Protein: CSARRVNTIYF.

This clonotype showed up just a few times. The V and J genes are TRBV20-1 and TRBJ2-1; maybe TRBD2 (6 bases). The germline V gene has CDR1 DFQATT and CDR2 SNEGSKA (reference sequence). The length of the CDR3 is 13 residues. Trimming pared 3 bases from V and 9 bases from J, leaving 15 bases between. This CDR3 is CSARWASVVEQFF. CDR3 sequence (DNA): TGCAGTGCTAGGTGGGCTAGCGTAGTTGAGCAGTTCTTC.

About this clonotype: A far more abundant clone sits one base away, making this likely a read error. The chain joins TRBV19 to TRBJ2-5; 8 nucleotides agree with TRBD1. The germline V gene has CDR1 LNHDA and CDR2 SQIVND (reference sequence). V lost 3 bases and J lost 11; bases outside the gene matches: 11. The CDR3 runs to 14 residues. The CDR3 DNA follows: TGTGCCAGTAGTATTGATGGGACAGGCTACGTGCAGTACTTC. Protein product: CASSIDGTGYVQYF.

Concerning this clonotype itself: A clone one base away is much larger, so this may be a read error. This chain links TRBV20-1 with TRBJ1-1, with 8 nucleotides matching TRBD1. The CDR3 is 12 residues long. Germline values: CDR1 DFQATT, CDR2 SNEGSKA (reference sequence). CDR3 sequence (DNA): TGCGGTGCTGCACAGGGGGAAACTGAAGCTTTCTTT. Protein sequence: CGAAQGETEAFF.

A note on this clonotype: Given a much more abundant clone one base away, this may be a read error. The chain combines TRBV3-1 with TRBJ1-1; D uncertain. Germline V gene data show CDR1 as LGHDT and CDR2 as YNNKEL (reference sequence). CDR3 size: 17 residues. CDR3 loop: CAGSVKPPISIRTEAFF. The CDR3 DNA is TGTGCCGGCAGCGTCAAACCTCCCATTTCAATTCGCACTGAAGCTTTCTTT. Drawing the rest from reference TRBV3-1 and TRBJ1-1, the complete variable domain is DTAVSQTPKYLVTQMGNDKSIKCEQNLGHDTMYWYKQDSKKFLKIMFSYNNKELIINETVPNRFSPKSPDKAHLNLHINSLELGDSAVYFCAGSVKPPISIRTEAFFGQGTRLTVV.

This clonotype showed up many times. The gene calls are TRBV5-1 and TRBJ1-1; 10 bases line up with TRBD1. J was trimmed by 6 bases and V by 5 bases; bases with no gene match: 10. CDR1 SGHRS and CDR2 YFSETQ come from the germline V gene. The CDR3 length is 15 residues. CDR3 protein: CASRYPGTGDAEAFF. As DNA, the CDR3 is TGCGCCAGCAGATACCCCGGGACAGGGGATGCTGAAGCTTTCTTT.

There are a few counts of this clonotype. The chain is built from TRBV10-3 and TRBJ2-3; D might be TRBD2 (5 bases). The V end lost 6 bases, the J end lost 0 bases, and 10 bases lay between the germline ends. CDR3 length: 14 residues. Germline V gene sequence: CDR1 ENHRY, CDR2 SYGVKD. The CDR3 loop is CAIRVGISTDTQYF. CDR3 DNA sequence: TGTGCCATCAGGGTCGGGATTAGCACAGATACGCAGTATTTT.

About this clonotype itself: At one end the junction does not follow the germline gene, possibly because of a read error. This chain connects TRBV9 to TRBJ2-1, with 8 positions matching TRBD2. CDR1 is SGDLS and CDR2 is YYNGEE in the germline V gene. The CDR3 extends over 18 amino acids. This CDR3 is CASGVGQGGGRSYNEQFF. The CDR3 nucleotides read TGTGCCAGCGGCGTAGGTCAGGGTGGCGGGAGGTCTTACAATGAGCAGTTCTTC.

This clonotype came up many times. V and J are TRBV7-6 and TRBJ1-3; no firm D call. The V end was cut by 8 bases, the J end by 0 bases, with 17 bases between. CDR3 length: 16 amino acids. Germline CDR1 SGHVS, CDR2 FNYEAQ. The CDR3 loop reads CASGRNPSYSGNTIYF. The DNA for the CDR3 is TGTGCCAGCGGTAGGAACCCAAGCTACTCTGGAAACACCATATATTTT. Full variable domain (outside the CDR3, taken from reference TRBV7-6 and TRBJ1-3): GAGVSQSPRYKVTKRGQDVALRCDPISGHVSLYWYRQALGQGPEFLTYFNYEAQQDKSGLPNDRFSAERPEGSISTLTIQRTEQRDSAMYRCASGRNPSYSGNTIYFGEGSWLTVV.

At least ten counts were recorded for this clonotype. This chain uses TRBV7-2 with TRBJ2-1, with D uncertain. Germline CDR1 reads SGHTA; CDR2 reads FQGNSA. The CDR3 spans 15 residues. The V end was cut by 0 bases, the J end by 1 base, with 7 bases between. The CDR3 is CASSLAGRSYNEQFF. CDR3 bases: TGTGCCAGCAGCTTAGCAGGTCGGTCCTACAATGAGCAGTTCTTC.

In the case of this clonotype: Being one base from a much bigger clone, this may be a read error. The chain combines TRBV18 with TRBJ2-7; TRBD1 agrees at 10 bases. Unmatched junction bases numbered 12, after V lost 6 bases and J lost 10 bases. The germline V gene has CDR1 KGHSH and CDR2 LQKENI. The CDR3 sequence is 14 residues long. CDR3 bases: TGTGCCAGCTCTCGAACCGGGACAGGGGATGGTCAGTACTTC. Encoded protein: CASSRTGTGDGQYF.

A word on this clonotype: A much larger clone differs from this one at a single base, so this may be a read error. The chain recombines TRBV11-3 with TRBJ1-1; possibly TRBD1 for D (6 bases). CDR1 is SGHNT, CDR2 YENEEA, per germline. This CDR3 comprises 13 residues. CDR3 sequence reads: CAGSFGGGAEAFF. The CDR3 DNA is TGTGCCGGCAGCTTTGGTGGGGGCGCTGAAGCTTTCTTT.

This clonotype was counted at least ten times. CDR3 amino acids: CASSKWTGSNEKLFF. CDR3 in DNA: TGTGCCAGCAGTAAATGGACAGGATCTAATGAAAAACTGTTTTTT. This chain uses TRBV27 with TRBJ1-4, with 7 nucleotides matching TRBD1. CDR1 and CDR2 (germline): MNHEY, SMNVEV (reference sequence). Trimming removed 5 bases from V and 3 bases from J; junction bases left unmatched: 6. The CDR3 is 15 amino acids.

This clonotype turned up a few times. This chain connects TRBV14 to TRBJ2-1, with TRBD2 identical over 9 bases. The CDR3 is made up of 13 amino acids. From germline, CDR1 is SGHDN and CDR2 FVKESK. V trimming: 4 bases; J trimming: 10 bases; junction bases outside the gene matches: 5. The CDR3 DNA reads as TGTGCCAGCAGCCTAGCGGGAGCGGGGGAGCAGTTCTTC. This codes for CASSLAGAGEQFF.

There are many counts of this clonotype. V gene TRBV11-2 combines with J gene TRBJ2-3; D unresolved. This CDR3 spans 15 amino acids. Between the trimmed V and J ends, which lost 4 bases and 4 bases, there was a span of 15 bases. Germline loops: CDR1 SGHAT, CDR2 FQNNGV. This CDR3 is CASSSDPIGPDTQYF. CDR3 DNA sequence: TGTGCCAGCAGCTCGGACCCTATCGGACCAGATACGCAGTATTTT.

Comments on this clonotype: Since a far larger clone is one base different, this is likely a read error. V and J are TRBV6-5 and TRBJ1-5; 8 bases line up with TRBD1. The germline gives CDR1 MNHEY, CDR2 SVGAGI. This CDR3 has 14 residues. CDR3 amino acids: CASSYQGAYQAQHF. In nucleotides, the CDR3 is TGTGCCAGCAGTTACCAGGGGGCTTATCAGGCCCAGCATTTT.

Concerning this clonotype: It may be a read error: a sequence one base away is much more abundant. Because it lacks the conserved phenylalanine or tryptophan at the end, this CDR3 is likely a read error. The chain links TRBV7-4 to TRBJ1-2; D is unclear. With 5 bases removed from V and 4 bases from J, the gap between germline ends came to 23 bases. In germline, CDR1 is SGHVT, CDR2 SQSDAQ. The CDR3 has 17 residues. CDR3 sequence: CASSPRSSARKTYGYTS. CDR3 bases: TGTGCCAGCAGCCCGCGCAGTTCAGCTCGAAAGACCTATGGCTACACCTCC.